The clone carrying this T cell receptor delta chain has just a few counts. The mismatch at residue 8 between this DNA's translation and the TCRdb protein of a much larger clone likely reflects a read error; the protein shown is translated from the DNA. The data are from a study of γδ T cells in repeated Plasmodium falciparum infection. TCRdb reanalysed the multiplex PCR reads via CATT. The table records 45,000 to 60,000 delta-chain clones, around 2% of them present only once. The CDR3 sequence is 20 residues long. Between the trimmed V and J ends, which lost 2 bases and 0 bases, there was a span of 26 bases. CDR1 and CDR2 from the germline V gene are TSESDYY and QEAYKQQN. Vgamma9/Vdelta2+ and Vdelta2-negative gammadelta T cells were flow-sorted from PBMC for bulk sequencing.

The V and J genes are TRAV38-2/DV8 and TRDJ1; no definite D call. Germline matching of the DNA provided the J gene here, since TCRdb leaves it blank. Material for sequencing was gamma-delta T cells from blood. The receptor was derived from a pool of human donors (malaria-infected and uninfected, not separated). The CDR3 DNA sequence: TGTGCTTATAGGAGGGTTTCCACCTCCGAAGGCCCTCGGTACACCGATAAACTCATCTTT. Its translation: CAYRRVSTSEGPRYTDKLIF.